The 30 T cell receptor beta chains in this list originate from one sample, sequenced in a study of T cells after posttransplantation cyclophosphamide. Measured with immunoSEQ multiplex PCR; TCRdb has only the in-frame clones, and not every one. This sample has about 6,400 clones, with 95% to 98% found just once. Sequencing was performed on naive CD8+ T cells sorted from PBMCs. Source of these receptors: a woman between 25 and 40 years old in good health and a related stem cell transplant donor.

The chain uses TRBV5-1 and TRBJ1-1; D might be TRBD1 (5 bases). Germline CDR1 is SGHRS and CDR2 is YFSETQ. Between the trimmed V and J ends, which lost 2 bases and 3 bases, there was a span of 11 bases. This CDR3 region has 14 residues. The CDR3: CASSFQGGDTEAFF. CDR3 in DNA: TGCGCCAGCAGCTTCCAGGGAGGGGACACTGAAGCTTTCTTT.

The chain uses TRBV19 and TRBJ2-5; no reliable D call. CDR1 LNHDA and CDR2 SQIVND come from the germline V gene (reference sequence). Deletions cut 5 bases from V and 3 bases from J, with 4 bases between. There are 11 residues in the CDR3. The CDR3 bases are TGTGCCAGTAGTGGAGAAGAGACCCAGTACTTC. It encodes CASSGEETQYF.

In DNA, the CDR3 is TGTGCCTGGAGTGTAACTCAGGGGGCCATCTATGGCTACACCTTC. Its protein product is CAWSVTQGAIYGYTF. J is TRBJ1-2 and V is TRBV30; 8 positions match TRBD1. After removal of 0 bases from V and 4 bases from J, the junction contained 7 bases not matched to a gene. The CDR3 covers 15 residues. Germline loops: CDR1 GTSNPN, CDR2 SVGIG (reference sequence).

The chain uses TRBV2 and TRBJ2-4, with 11 bases that match TRBD2. V was clipped by 5 bases and J by 8 bases; unmatched bases: 11. There are 16 residues in the CDR3. Germline V gene data show CDR1 as SNHLY and CDR2 as FYNNEI. The CDR3 loop reads CASSLGTSGAEYIQYF. As DNA, the CDR3 is TGTGCCAGCAGTTTAGGGACTAGCGGCGCTGAGTACATTCAGTACTTC.

The chain uses TRBV5-4 and TRBJ1-1; TRBD1 agrees at 8 bases. Germline values: CDR1 SGHNT, CDR2 YYREEE (reference sequence). There are 15 residues in the CDR3. J lost 3 bases, V lost 4 bases, and 8 bases had no gene match. The CDR3 protein is CASSVSRGRDTEAFF. CDR3 bases: TGTGCCAGCAGCGTATCCAGGGGGCGCGACACTGAAGCTTTCTTT. Full variable domain (remainder filled in from reference TRBV5-4 and TRBJ1-1): ETGVTQSPTHLIKTRGQQVTLRCSSQSGHNTVSWYQQALGQGPQFIFQYYREEENGRGNFPPRFSGLQFPNYSSELNVNALELDDSALYLCASSVSRGRDTEAFFGQGTRLTVV.

This chain links TRBV9 with TRBJ2-1; D might be TRBD2 (5 bases). The CDR3 consists of 11 residues. V lost 7 bases and J lost 7, with 9 bases in between. Germline CDR1 and CDR2: SGDLS and YYNGEE. CDR3 sequence: CASGTRNEQFF. The CDR3 nucleotides read TGTGCCAGCGGAACTAGGAATGAGCAGTTCTTC.

This clone appeared once. The chain couples TRBV7-9 to TRBJ2-1, with TRBD1 as a possible D gene (6 bases). Germline V gene lookup returns CDR1 SEHNR and CDR2 FQNEAQ (reference sequence). Between the trimmed V and J ends, which lost 3 bases and 4 bases, there was a span of 16 bases. The CDR3 runs 16 residues. The CDR3 DNA sequence: TGTGCCAGCAGCTTGAAGGGGGTGTCCCTTTACAATGAGCAGTTCTTC. Protein product: CASSLKGVSLYNEQFF.

J is TRBJ1-6 and V is TRBV12-2; the table calls TRBD1, which could not be checked here. TRBV12-2 counts as a pseudogene. This CDR3 is built from 15 residues. The CDR3 loop is CASRSIYRICSPLHF. The CDR3 DNA is TGTGCAAGTCGCTCCATTTACAGAATATGTTCACCCCTCCACTTT.

This chain connects TRBV4-3 to TRBJ1-2; TRBD1 matches 9 bases. The V segment lost 2 bases and the J segment 1 base; nucleotides outside the gene matches: 5. CDR1 and CDR2 from the germline V gene are LGHNA and YSLEER. This CDR3 contains 16 residues. The CDR3 loop reads CASSQLRGQGNYGYTF. The CDR3 region has the DNA TGCGCCAGCAGCCAATTAAGGGGACAGGGTAACTATGGCTACACCTTC.

The chain uses TRBV13 and TRBJ1-3; the D is unclear. V was clipped by 0 bases and J by 0 bases, with 9 bases between them. Germline V gene sequence: CDR1 PRHDT, CDR2 FYEKMQ (reference sequence). There are 16 residues in the CDR3. The CDR3 reads CASSLGTMSSGNTIYF. CDR3 bases: TGTGCCAGCAGCTTAGGGACAATGAGCTCTGGAAACACCATATATTTT.

This chain uses TRBV19 with TRBJ2-7, with 9 bases that match TRBD1. CDR3 length equals 14 residues. CDR1 is LNHDA, CDR2 SQIVND, per germline (reference sequence). The junction had 7 bases not matched to a gene; V was cut back by 6 bases and J by 4 bases. Written as DNA, the CDR3 is TGTGCCAGTAGGCCGGGACAGGGAGGGTACGAGCAGTACTTC. Translation: CASRPGQGGYEQYF.

The CDR3 DNA follows: TGTGCCAGTAGTATAACAGGGTACGCCGGGGAGCTGTTTTTT. Translation: CASSITGYAGELFF. The chain combines TRBV19 with TRBJ2-2; TRBD1 is a possible D gene (6 bases). The CDR3 consists of 14 residues. The germline V gene encodes CDR1 LNHDA and CDR2 SQIVND (reference sequence). V shed 2 bases and J shed 6 bases, with 10 bases lying between them.

The gene calls are TRBV27 and TRBJ2-5; 7 nucleotides match TRBD1. V lost 2 bases and J lost 1; bases outside the gene matches: 4. CDR3 length: 15 amino acids. The germline V gene has CDR1 MNHEY and CDR2 SMNVEV (reference sequence). The CDR3 DNA reads as TGTGCCAGCAGTTTACGGGCAGGGGGCCAAGAGACCCAGTACTTC. Its translation: CASSLRAGGQETQYF.

This chain connects TRBV27 to TRBJ1-6, with D possibly being TRBD1 (6 bases). Germline CDR1 reads MNHEY; CDR2 reads SMNVEV (reference sequence). The CDR3 has 15 amino acids. V lost 7 bases, J lost 7 bases, and 17 bases lay in between. The CDR3 loop reads CASKPRGRPNSPLHF. CDR3 in DNA: TGTGCCAGCAAACCCAGGGGTAGACCGAATTCACCCCTCCACTTT.

This clone was seen only once. The J gene is TRBJ1-1, the V gene TRBV5-8; 7 bases agree with TRBD1. Looked up from germline, CDR1 is SGHTS and CDR2 is YDEGEE. V shed 4 bases, J shed 6 bases, and the junction held 9 bases outside the gene matches. The CDR3 is 14 amino acids. CDR3 in DNA: TGTGCCAGCAGCGGTTACAGGGGCGACGCTGAAGCTTTCTTT. It specifies CASSGYRGDAEAFF.

CDR3 bases: TGTGCCAGCAGAGAAACCTTTGGGACAGGGGACCTCTATGGCTACACCTTC. Translated, it gives CASRETFGTGDLYGYTF. The chain uses TRBV28 and TRBJ1-2, with 10 bases aligning to TRBD1. V shed 6 bases, J shed 4 bases, and the junction held 14 bases outside the gene matches. Germline V CDR1 and CDR2: MDHEN, SYDVKM. The CDR3 has 17 residues.

This chain connects TRBV30 to TRBJ1-2, with 10 bases that match TRBD1. The germline gives CDR1 GTSNPN, CDR2 SVGIG (reference sequence). This CDR3 region has 13 residues. The V and J ends lost 7 bases and 6 bases, in that order; junction bases with no gene match: 8. The CDR3 protein is CAYGDRGYHGYTF. For the CDR3, the DNA is TGTGCCTATGGGGACAGGGGATATCATGGCTACACCTTC.

This chain uses TRBV27 with TRBJ1-2; 9 bases agree with TRBD1. The germline gives CDR1 MNHEY, CDR2 SMNVEV (reference sequence). The length of the CDR3 is 12 residues. After removal of 5 bases from V and 7 bases from J, the junction contained 2 bases not matched to a gene. This CDR3 is CASSNRGLGYTF. CDR3 bases: TGTGCCAGCAGTAACAGGGGGCTTGGCTACACCTTC.

The chain has TRBV27 and TRBJ1-1; TRBD1 matches 7 bases. The CDR3 has 17 amino acids. J was trimmed by 5 bases and V by 3 bases; bases with no gene match: 15. Germline CDR1 and CDR2: MNHEY and SMNVEV (reference sequence). The CDR3 sequence: CASSFPLEGAERTEAFF. The CDR3 region has the DNA TGTGCCAGCAGTTTCCCCCTCGAGGGGGCAGAGCGAACTGAAGCTTTCTTT.

The rearrangement uses TRBV5-1 and TRBJ1-2; the match to TRBD1 covers 7 bases. The CDR3 is 16 residues long. Trimming took 0 bases from V and 6 from J; bases not matched to a gene: 11. Germline CDR1 is SGHRS and CDR2 is YFSETQ. The CDR3 region is CASSLEAGGVGNGYTF. The CDR3 DNA reads as TGCGCCAGCAGCTTGGAGGCAGGGGGAGTGGGAAATGGCTACACCTTC.

The chain uses TRBV7-3 and TRBJ2-5; TRBD2 matches at 7 bases. The CDR3 has 14 amino acids. The trim removed 2 bases at V and 4 bases at J, leaving 4 bases unmatched. Germline CDR1 and CDR2: SGHTA and FQGTGA. CDR3 protein: CASSLWGGRETQYF. As DNA, the CDR3 is TGTGCCAGCAGCTTATGGGGAGGGCGAGAGACCCAGTACTTC.

A remark on this clone: The sample contains more than one DNA sequence encoding this CDR3. The chain carries TRBV7-6 and TRBJ1-3, with a possible D match to TRBD1 (6 bases). In germline, CDR1 is SGHVS, CDR2 FNYEAQ. Deletions cut 2 bases from V and 0 bases from J, with 14 bases between. The CDR3 consists of 17 residues. The CDR3 DNA reads as TGTGCCAGCAGCTTAATGTTGACAGGCTTCTCTGGAAACACCATATATTTT. This encodes CASSLMLTGFSGNTIYF.

CDR3 nucleotides: TGTGCCAGCAGCCTGGAGGTGGTCTACGAGCAGTACTTC. As protein: CASSLEVVYEQYF. J is TRBJ2-7 and V is TRBV7-6; TRBD2 might be the D (5 bases). V dropped 5 bases and J dropped 3 bases, with 11 bases sitting between them. The CDR3 contains 13 residues. Germline CDR1 reads SGHVS; CDR2 reads FNYEAQ.

The chain is built from TRBV2 and TRBJ1-2, with 9 bases identical to TRBD1. The CDR3 covers 14 residues. Germline-derived CDR1 and CDR2 are SNHLY and FYNNEI. The V gene end was trimmed by 7 bases and the J gene end by 5 bases; junction bases not matched to a gene: 8. CDR3 region: CASMGDRAVYGYTF. DNA for the CDR3: TGTGCCAGCATGGGGGACAGGGCGGTTTATGGCTACACCTTC.

The chain recombines TRBV7-9 with TRBJ1-1, with 9 bases identical to TRBD1. Germline CDR1 and CDR2: SEHNR and FQNEAQ (reference sequence). The junction had 6 bases not matched to a gene; V was cut back by 6 bases and J by 13 bases. CDR3 size: 11 residues. The CDR3 DNA reads TGTGCCAGCAGAATCCGGGACAGGGTTTTCTTT. Translated: CASRIRDRVFF.

The J gene is TRBJ1-1, the V gene TRBV30, with 7 bases matching TRBD1. Trimming cost V 5 bases and J 11 bases; bases outside gene matches: 8. The CDR3 consists of 11 residues. The germline gives CDR1 GTSNPN, CDR2 SVGIG (reference sequence). CDR3 in amino acids: CAWGTGDLAFF. The CDR3 bases are TGTGCCTGGGGAACAGGGGATTTGGCTTTCTTT.

The rearrangement uses TRBV5-1 and TRBJ2-7; TRBD1 agrees at 7 bases. Looked up from germline, CDR1 is SGHRS and CDR2 is YFSETQ. This CDR3 is built from 15 residues. Losses at the gene ends were 4 bases for V and 4 bases for J; bases not matched to a gene: 11. CDR3 bases: TGCGCCAGCAGCCACCACGACAGGGAATTATACGAGCAGTACTTC. This gives the protein CASSHHDRELYEQYF.

J is TRBJ1-6 and V is TRBV23-1; possibly TRBD1 for D (5 bases). TRBV23-1 is classed as an ORF, of uncertain function. CDR3 length: 14 amino acids. The germline V and J ends were trimmed by 4 bases and 9 bases, with 13 bases remaining between them. This chain's CDR3 is CASSRGREGSPLHF. CDR3 coding DNA: TGCGCCAGCAGTCGGGGACGGGAGGGTTCACCCCTCCACTTT.

This chain links TRBV7-8 with TRBJ1-5; TRBD1 might be the D (5 bases). The CDR3 has 16 amino acids. The V gene's germline CDR1 is SGHVS and CDR2 FQNEAQ. Trimming cost V 1 base and J 2 bases, with 12 bases left between them. This CDR3 reads CASSLEGGGGNQPQHF. CDR3 sequence (DNA): TGTGCCAGCAGCTTAGAGGGCGGAGGGGGCAATCAGCCCCAGCATTTT.

The rearrangement links TRBV28 to TRBJ1-2, with 7 positions matching TRBD1. V trimming: 6 bases; J trimming: 1 base; junction bases outside the gene matches: 8. Germline V lookup: CDR1 MDHEN, CDR2 SYDVKM. CDR3 size: 15 residues. Here the CDR3 DNA reads TGTGCCAGCAGAAGAGACAGGGAAGATAACTATGGCTACACCTTC. It translates to CASRRDREDNYGYTF.